This section outlines one TCR beta chain sequence together with its context. For the second PCR, which ran for roughly 7 to 11 cycles, a sample-barcoded 5' primer and a J-beta primer mix were used. Using its own MiXCR run on the 5' RACE reads, TCRdb lists one record per CDR3 protein. The table lists roughly 680,000 distinct CDR3 sequences, about 50% of them singletons. V was cut by 5 bases and J by 0 bases, with 12 bases left in between. CDR3 length: 15 amino acids. The V gene's germline CDR1 is SGHAT and CDR2 FQNNGV. This specimen comes from a study of blood T cells in healthy people across ages. The specimen sequenced was blood. This TCR was sampled from a woman aged 80 or over in good health. The chain couples TRBV11-2 to TRBJ2-3; D call uncertain. CDR3 amino acids: CASSPLAVSTDTQYF. CDR3 in DNA: TGTGCCAGCAGCCCCTTGGCGGTGAGCACAGATACGCAGTATTTT.